A selection of T cell receptor beta chains follows, all from one sample in a study of chemoradiotherapy in HPV16-positive cancers. The assay was immunoSEQ multiplex PCR, and TCRdb's table has in-frame clones only and misses some. The table lists under 550 clones, about nine tenths of them singletons. The material was tumor tissue, obtained from a patient who underwent chemoradiotherapy. The receptors were sampled from a human donor with HPV-associated anogenital cancer. Each CDR3 is given with its conserved first and last residue. The D gene is left open where the match is weak. Some rows have no size entry. The others give once, few or many, or a class for an expanded clone.

v_call,j_call,d_call,clone_size,cdr3_aa,cdr3_nt
TRBV7-9,TRBJ2-2,-,-,CASSNDRGELFF,TGTGCCAGCAGTAACGACCGAGGGGAGCTGTTTTTT
TRBV11-3,TRBJ1-3,-,-,CASSLSLSSSGNTIYF,TGTGCCAGCAGCTTAAGCCTCTCGAGCTCTGGAAACACCATATATTTT
TRBV9,TRBJ2-1,TRBD1,-,CASSAGTGSREQFF,TGTGCCAGCAGCGCCGGGACAGGGTCGCGGGAGCAGTTCTTC
TRBV7-9,TRBJ2-7,TRBD1,-,CASSPGQGAVEQYF,TGTGCCAGCAGCCCGGGACAGGGGGCGGTCGAGCAGTACTTC
TRBV4-2,TRBJ2-5,TRBD2,-,CASSQEAGGPRETQYF,TGTGCCAGCAGCCAAGAGGCGGGGGGGCCCCGGGAGACCCAGTACTTC
TRBV4-3,TRBJ2-2,-,few,CASSQERDTGELFF,TGCGCCAGCAGCCAAGAAAGGGACACCGGGGAGCTGTTTTTT
TRBV11-2,TRBJ2-1,-,-,CASSPPTGLDFEQFF,TGTGCCAGCAGCCCGCCGACAGGCTTGGATTTTGAGCAGTTCTTC
TRBV6-5,TRBJ1-5,-,-,CATRGPNQPQHF,TGTGCCACGCGGGGGCCCAATCAGCCCCAGCATTTT
TRBV6-1,TRBJ2-5,TRBD2,-,CASTTSGMRETQYF,TGTGCCAGCACCACTAGCGGGATGAGGGAGACCCAGTACTTC
TRBV28,TRBJ2-2,-,-,CASTTPTRGESGELFF,TGTGCCAGCACCACCCCGACCAGGGGCGAGTCCGGGGAGCTGTTTTTT
TRBV4-3,TRBJ1-1,-,-,CASSQEVSGVGNTEAFF,TGCGCCAGCAGCCAAGAGGTTTCCGGGGTGGGTAACACTGAAGCTTTCTTT
TRBV5-1,TRBJ1-2,-,-,CASSLGDGRNYGYTF,TGCGCCAGCAGCTTAGGGGACGGACGTAACTATGGCTACACCTTC
TRBV9,TRBJ1-2,-,once,CASSARANYGYTF,TGTGCCAGCAGCGCGAGGGCTAACTATGGCTACACCTTC
TRBV11-3,TRBJ2-4,-,-,CASSSNVDIQYF,TGTGCCAGCAGCTCTAACGTCGACATTCAGTACTTC
TRBV2,TRBJ1-2,-,-,CASSSGTPGNYGYTF,TGTGCCAGCAGCTCGGGGACACCTGGTAACTATGGCTACACCTTC
TRBV6-6,TRBJ2-3,-,-,CASRRTDTQYF,TGTGCCAGCAGACGCACAGATACGCAGTATTTT
TRBV6-4,TRBJ2-1,TRBD2,-,CASSDSETSTYNEQFF,TGTGCCAGCAGTGACTCAGAGACTAGCACCTACAATGAGCAGTTCTTC
TRBV5-4,TRBJ1-4,-,-,CASSPGGSGTPNEKLFF,TGTGCCAGCAGCCCCGGAGGATCAGGGACGCCTAATGAAAAACTGTTTTTT
TRBV30,TRBJ2-7,-,-,CAWSVGYEQYF,TGTGCCTGGAGTGTAGGCTACGAGCAGTACTTC
TRBV4-3,TRBJ2-1,-,-,CASSQEGADSNEQFF,TGCGCCAGCAGCCAAGAGGGAGCAGACTCCAATGAGCAGTTCTTC
TRBV4-3,TRBJ1-6,-,-,CASSQIKGGSYNSPLHF,TGCGCCAGCAGCCAGATCAAGGGGGGCTCCTATAATTCACCCCTCCACTTT
TRBV7-2,TRBJ2-3,-,-,CASSHYPGTDTQYF,TGTGCCAGCAGCCATTACCCTGGGACAGATACGCAGTATTTT
TRBV28,TRBJ1-2,-,once,CASSFPRGGSYGYTF,TGTGCCAGCAGTTTCCCCCGAGGAGGGAGCTATGGCTACACCTTC
TRBV6-5,TRBJ2-3,TRBD2,-,CASRRGRAWTDTQYF,TGTGCCAGCAGACGGGGGAGGGCCTGGACAGATACGCAGTATTTT
TRBV19,TRBJ1-4,TRBD1,-,CASSVSGGRNEKLFF,TGTGCCAGTAGTGTTTCAGGGGGTAGAAATGAAAAACTGTTTTTT
TRBV7-6,TRBJ2-7,TRBD2,few,CASSSGGSAVEQYF,TGTGCCAGCAGCTCGGGGGGTTCAGCGGTAGAGCAGTACTTC
TRBV14,TRBJ1-2,-,-,CASSQSDNGYTF,TGTGCCAGCAGCCAGTCGGATAATGGCTACACCTTC
TRBV5-1,TRBJ2-1,-,-,CASIYTQGSEQFF,TGCGCCAGCATCTATACGCAGGGGAGTGAGCAGTTCTTC
TRBV5-8,TRBJ1-2,-,-,CASSFGRNYGYTF,TGTGCCAGCAGCTTTGGGCGTAACTATGGCTACACCTTC
TRBV6-1,TRBJ2-7,-,-,CASSEGSGESYEQYF,TGTGCCAGCAGCGAAGGGTCAGGGGAGTCCTACGAGCAGTACTTC
TRBV5-8,TRBJ1-1,TRBD1,-,CASSLVGTGPSAFF,TGTGCCAGCAGCTTGGTCGGGACAGGGCCCTCGGCTTTCTTT
TRBV6-6,TRBJ2-7,-,-,CASSNRDKSYEQYF,TGTGCCAGCAGTAACCGGGACAAAAGTTACGAGCAGTACTTC
TRBV2,TRBJ1-1,TRBD1,-,CASSEDRRGAFF,TGTGCCAGCAGTGAGGACAGGAGGGGAGCTTTCTTT
TRBV19,TRBJ1-4,-,-,CASSIVPSGKANEKLFF,TGTGCCAGTAGTATAGTTCCTTCAGGGAAAGCTAATGAAAAACTGTTTTTT
TRBV9,TRBJ1-1,TRBD1,few,CASSVGDRATEAFF,TGTGCCAGCAGCGTAGGGGACAGAGCCACTGAAGCTTTCTTT
TRBV12-5,TRBJ2-6,-,-,CASGKHTAGQSRANVLTF,TGTGCTAGTGGTAAACACACTGCAGGACAAAGTCGGGCCAACGTCCTGACTTTC